The TCR beta chain described here comes from a study of T-cell memory formation after mild COVID-19. Each CDR3 protein gets one entry after TCRdb re-called the 5' RACE reads with MiXCR. Of 550,000 to 700,000 distinct CDR3 sequences in the sample, roughly 18% are singletons; the top ten hold approximately 12%. This sequence originates from an adult woman who had mild COVID-19 (a few samples of this study predate the infection). Cell type and time point are not known. The sequencing input was PBMCs or a T cell subset sorted from them (not recorded which).

The CDR3: CSASPPAGSQYEQYF. CDR3 bases: TGCAGTGCTAGCCCCCCGGCAGGGTCCCAATACGAGCAGTACTTC. V and J are TRBV20-1 and TRBJ2-7, with TRBD1 as a possible D gene (5 bases). V lost 3 bases, J lost 4 bases, and 19 bases lay in between. Germline V gene data show CDR1 as DFQATT and CDR2 as SNEGSKA (reference sequence). The CDR3 consists of 15 residues.